This entry describes one T cell receptor (beta chain). Its specificity is not known. The source of the sample is a study of OX40 agonist ivuxolimab in advanced cancers. Background on the study: Ivuxolimab, which is an agonistic anti-OX40 (CD134) antibody, was administered to the patients. Ivuxolimab doses were 0.01, 0.1, 0.3, 1.5, 3 or 10 mg/kg every 2 weeks. Partial responses were seen in three patients, one with hepatocellular carcinoma and two with cutaneous melanoma.

Trimming removed 3 bases from V and 6 bases from J, with 12 bases in between. Germline values: CDR1 MGHDK, CDR2 SYGVNS. CDR3 length: 14 residues. Study-level points and caveats: CD8+ T cells averaged more expanded clones than CD4+.

Sequencing was performed with immunoSEQ multiplex PCR; in TCRdb, only in-frame clones are kept and a portion is missing. This table holds 60,000 to 95,000 clones, around 84% found once. The receptor comes from an adult with an advanced solid tumor such as melanoma, head and neck, liver or kidney cancer. V usage is TRBV25-1 and J usage is TRBJ2-1; no clear D gene. The specimen was CD4+ or CD8+ T cells sorted from blood, collected in a trial of the OX40 agonist ivuxolimab. The CDR3 region has the DNA TGTGCCAGCAGTGATGGGCGGTTAGGCAATGAGCAGTTCTTC. Translation: CASSDGRLGNEQFF. Full variable domain (remainder filled in from reference TRBV25-1 and TRBJ2-1): EADIYQTPRYLVIGTGKKITLECSQTMGHDKMYWYQQDPGMELHLIHYSYGVNSTEKGDLSSESTVSRIRTEHFPLTLESARPSHTSQYLCASSDGRLGNEQFFGPGTRLTVL.